A single T cell receptor beta chain is shown here with its context. This specimen comes from a study of blood T cell repertoires in COVID-19. Overall study: Acute-phase and convalescent COVID-19 samples originated in the United States, Italy and Spain.

Per the study methods: Amplification of reference gene primers provided the estimated nucleated cell counts. The repertoire was sequenced with immunoSEQ multiplex PCR; TCRdb's copy has only in-frame clones and lacks some. The V and J calls and clone size come from that table; D and trimming were worked out from the DNA. The top ten hold just over 7% of the sample, which has some 320,000 clones, roughly 85% seen once. The specimen was peripheral blood. The TCR comes from a human donor in a cohort sampled during active COVID-19.

The CDR3 bases are TGTGCCAGTAGTACCCGGGTCAACTATGGCTACACCTTC. Translation gives CASSTRVNYGYTF. The chain combines TRBV19 with TRBJ1-2; D not resolved. This CDR3 has 13 amino acids. CDR1 and CDR2 from the germline V gene are LNHDA and SQIVND (reference sequence). Trimming shortened V by 4 bases and J by 2 bases, and 8 bases separated the two germline ends.